This T cell receptor beta chain was retrieved from a study of T cells after yellow fever vaccination. CDR3 length equals 16 residues. The V end was cut by 4 bases, the J end by 1 base, with 14 bases between. The germline V gene has CDR1 SGHTA and CDR2 FQGNSA. In its sample, this clonotype was seen a few times. TCRdb fed the 5' RACE reads into MiXCR, producing one record per CDR3 protein. The sample consists of 250,000 to 350,000 distinct CDR3 sequences, around 4.5% of them appearing once. This TCR was sampled from a man between 18 and 29 years old who received the YFV17D yellow fever vaccine. The sequencing used PBMCs, collected 15 days after the yellow fever booster vaccination. The chain carries TRBV7-2 and TRBJ1-5, with D unresolved. CDR3 residues: CASSSEWGGSNQPQHF. In DNA, the CDR3 is TGTGCCAGCAGCTCAGAGTGGGGAGGAAGCAATCAGCCCCAGCATTTT.